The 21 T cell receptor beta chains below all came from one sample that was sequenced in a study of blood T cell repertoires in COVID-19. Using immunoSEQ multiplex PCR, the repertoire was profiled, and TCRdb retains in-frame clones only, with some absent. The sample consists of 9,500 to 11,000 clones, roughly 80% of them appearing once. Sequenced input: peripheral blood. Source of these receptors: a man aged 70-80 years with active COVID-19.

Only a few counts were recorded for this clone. The CDR3 DNA follows: TGTGCCAGCAGCTTAGGGACAAGCTCTGGCTACACCTTC. Protein: CASSLGTSSGYTF. The rearrangement uses TRBV5-5 and TRBJ1-2; TRBD1 might be the D (6 bases). There are 13 residues in the CDR3. Per germline, CDR1 SGHKS and CDR2 YYEKEE (reference sequence). V shed 2 bases and J shed 7 bases, with 12 bases lying between them.

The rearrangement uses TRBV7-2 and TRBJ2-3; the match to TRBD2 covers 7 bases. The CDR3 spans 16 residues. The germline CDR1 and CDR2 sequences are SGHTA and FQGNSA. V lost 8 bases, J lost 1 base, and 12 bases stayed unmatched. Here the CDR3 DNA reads TGTGCCAGCTCCGCATTCTTGGGGGGGGGCACAGATACGCAGTATTTT. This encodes CASSAFLGGGTDTQYF.

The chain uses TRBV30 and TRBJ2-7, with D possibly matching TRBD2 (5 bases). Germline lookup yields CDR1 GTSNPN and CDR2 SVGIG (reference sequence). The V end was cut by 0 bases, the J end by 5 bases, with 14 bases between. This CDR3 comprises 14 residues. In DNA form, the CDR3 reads TGTGCCTGGAGTGTACAAGAGGGTAGCCACGAGCAGTACTTC. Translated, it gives CAWSVQEGSHEQYF.

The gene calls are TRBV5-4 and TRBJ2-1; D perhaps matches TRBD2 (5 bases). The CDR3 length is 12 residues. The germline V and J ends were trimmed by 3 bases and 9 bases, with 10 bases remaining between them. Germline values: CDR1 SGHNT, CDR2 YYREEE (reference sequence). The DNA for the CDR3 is TGTGCCAGCAGCTCAACAGAGGGTGAGCAGTTCTTC. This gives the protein CASSSTEGEQFF. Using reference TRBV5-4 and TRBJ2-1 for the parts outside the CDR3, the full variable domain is ETGVTQSPTHLIKTRGQQVTLRCSSQSGHNTVSWYQQALGQGPQFIFQYYREEENGRGNFPPRFSGLQFPNYSSELNVNALELDDSALYLCASSSTEGEQFFGPGTRLTVL.

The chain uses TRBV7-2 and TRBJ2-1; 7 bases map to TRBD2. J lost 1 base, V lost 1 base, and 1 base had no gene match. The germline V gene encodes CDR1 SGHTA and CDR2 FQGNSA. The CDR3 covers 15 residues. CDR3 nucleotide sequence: TGTGCCAGCAGCTTAGACGGGGGGTCCTACAATGAGCAGTTCTTC. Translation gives CASSLDGGSYNEQFF.

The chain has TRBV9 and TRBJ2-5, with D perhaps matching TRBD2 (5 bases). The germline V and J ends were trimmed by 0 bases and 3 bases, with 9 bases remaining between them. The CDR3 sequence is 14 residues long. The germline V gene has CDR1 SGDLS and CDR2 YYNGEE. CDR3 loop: CASSVATGKETQYF. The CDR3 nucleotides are TGTGCCAGCAGCGTAGCTACGGGGAAAGAGACCCAGTACTTC.

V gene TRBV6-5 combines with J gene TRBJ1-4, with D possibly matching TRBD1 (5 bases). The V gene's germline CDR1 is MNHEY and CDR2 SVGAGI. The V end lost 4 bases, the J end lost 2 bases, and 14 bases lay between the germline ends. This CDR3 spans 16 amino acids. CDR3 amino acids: CASSSRQYQTNEKLFF. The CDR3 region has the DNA TGTGCCAGCAGTTCCCGACAGTACCAGACTAATGAAAAACTGTTTTTT.

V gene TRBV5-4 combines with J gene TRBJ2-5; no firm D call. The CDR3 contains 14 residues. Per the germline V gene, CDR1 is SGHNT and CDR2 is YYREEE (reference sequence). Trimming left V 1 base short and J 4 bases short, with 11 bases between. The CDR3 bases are TGTGCCAGCAGCTTGCAAGGCAGCGCAGAGACCCAGTACTTC. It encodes CASSLQGSAETQYF. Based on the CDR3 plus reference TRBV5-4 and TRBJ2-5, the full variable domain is ETGVTQSPTHLIKTRGQQVTLRCSSQSGHNTVSWYQQALGQGPQFIFQYYREEENGRGNFPPRFSGLQFPNYSSELNVNALELDDSALYLCASSLQGSAETQYFGPGTRLLVL.

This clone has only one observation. DNA of the CDR3: TGTGCCAGCAGCCCCCTAGGCCAAGGACAGTCTATGGAGCAGTTCTTC. Its protein is CASSPLGQGQSMEQFF. V is TRBV4-2 and J is TRBJ2-1; perhaps TRBD1 as D (6 bases). Trimming took off 4 bases at V and 10 bases at J, with 23 bases between the two ends. Germline V gene lookup returns CDR1 LGHNA and CDR2 YNFKEQ. The CDR3 has 16 amino acids.

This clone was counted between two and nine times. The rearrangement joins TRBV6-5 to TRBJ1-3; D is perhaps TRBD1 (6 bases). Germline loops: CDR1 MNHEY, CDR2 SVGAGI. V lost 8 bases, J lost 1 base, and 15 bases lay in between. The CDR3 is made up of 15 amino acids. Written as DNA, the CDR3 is TGTGCCAGCGTTCGGGCAGGGACATCTGGAAACACCATATATTTT. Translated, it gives CASVRAGTSGNTIYF.

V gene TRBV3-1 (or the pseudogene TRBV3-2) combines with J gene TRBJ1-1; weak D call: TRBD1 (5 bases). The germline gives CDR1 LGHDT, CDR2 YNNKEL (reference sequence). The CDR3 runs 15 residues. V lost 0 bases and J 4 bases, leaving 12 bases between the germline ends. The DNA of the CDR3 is TGTGCCAGCAGCCAAGATTTTAGGGACTCCACTGAAGCTTTCTTT. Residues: CASSQDFRDSTEAFF.

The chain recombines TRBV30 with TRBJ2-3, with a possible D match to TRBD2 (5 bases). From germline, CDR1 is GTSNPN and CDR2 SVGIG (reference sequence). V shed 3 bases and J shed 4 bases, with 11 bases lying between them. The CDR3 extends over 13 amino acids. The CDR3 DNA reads TGTGCCTGGAGCCGGAGGCGCGCAGATACGCAGTATTTT. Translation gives CAWSRRRADTQYF.

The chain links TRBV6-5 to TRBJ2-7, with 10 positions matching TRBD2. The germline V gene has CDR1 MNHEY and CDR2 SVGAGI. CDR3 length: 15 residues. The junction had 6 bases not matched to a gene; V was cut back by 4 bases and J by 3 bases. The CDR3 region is CASSFQRGGVYEQYF. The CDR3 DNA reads TGTGCCAGCAGTTTCCAGCGGGGGGGAGTCTACGAGCAGTACTTC.

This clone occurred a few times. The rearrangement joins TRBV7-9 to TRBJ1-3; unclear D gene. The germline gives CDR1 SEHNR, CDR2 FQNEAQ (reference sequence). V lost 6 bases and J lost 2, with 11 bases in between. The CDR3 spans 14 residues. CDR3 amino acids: CASSRINAGNTIYF. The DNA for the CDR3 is TGTGCCAGCAGTCGTATAAATGCTGGAAACACCATATATTTT.

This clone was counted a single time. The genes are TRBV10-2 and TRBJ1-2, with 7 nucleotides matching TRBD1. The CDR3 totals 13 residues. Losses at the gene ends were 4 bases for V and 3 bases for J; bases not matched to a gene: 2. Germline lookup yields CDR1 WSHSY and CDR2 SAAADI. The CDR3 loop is CASSGTGDYGYTF. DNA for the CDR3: TGCGCCAGCAGTGGGACAGGCGACTATGGCTACACCTTC.

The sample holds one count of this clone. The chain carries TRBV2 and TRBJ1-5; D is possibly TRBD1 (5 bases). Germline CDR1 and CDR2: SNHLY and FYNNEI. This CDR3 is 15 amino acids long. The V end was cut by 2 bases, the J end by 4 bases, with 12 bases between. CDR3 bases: TGTGCCAGCAGTGAACAGGGTTTGAGTAATCAGCCCCAGCATTTT. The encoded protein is CASSEQGLSNQPQHF.

Here the CDR3 DNA reads TGTGCCAGCAGCCCTAATCGGGGGTACACAGATACGCAGTATTTT. It specifies CASSPNRGYTDTQYF. The chain recombines TRBV7-9 with TRBJ2-3; perhaps TRBD2 as D (6 bases). The germline V gene encodes CDR1 SEHNR and CDR2 FQNEAQ (reference sequence). Trimming took off 5 bases at V and 2 bases at J, with 14 bases between the two ends. CDR3 length: 15 residues.

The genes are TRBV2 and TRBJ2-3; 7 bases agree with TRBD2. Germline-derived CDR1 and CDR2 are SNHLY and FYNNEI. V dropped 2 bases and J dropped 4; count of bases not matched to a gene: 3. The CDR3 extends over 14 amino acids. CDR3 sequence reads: CASSEREGPDTQYF. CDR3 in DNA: TGTGCCAGCAGTGAAAGGGAGGGCCCAGATACGCAGTATTTT.

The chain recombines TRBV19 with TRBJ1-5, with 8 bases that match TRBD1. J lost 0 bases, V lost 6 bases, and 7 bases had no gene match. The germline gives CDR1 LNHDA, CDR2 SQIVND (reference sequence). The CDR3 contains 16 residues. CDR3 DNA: TGTGCCAGTAGACATGGACAGGGACGTAGCAATCAGCCCCAGCATTTT. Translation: CASRHGQGRSNQPQHF.

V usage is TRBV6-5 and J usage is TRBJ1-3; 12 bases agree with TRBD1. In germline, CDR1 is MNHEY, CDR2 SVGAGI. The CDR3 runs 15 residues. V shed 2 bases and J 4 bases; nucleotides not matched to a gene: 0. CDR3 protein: CASSYGTGGGNTIYF. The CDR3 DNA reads TGTGCCAGCAGTTACGGGACAGGGGGCGGAAACACCATATATTTT.

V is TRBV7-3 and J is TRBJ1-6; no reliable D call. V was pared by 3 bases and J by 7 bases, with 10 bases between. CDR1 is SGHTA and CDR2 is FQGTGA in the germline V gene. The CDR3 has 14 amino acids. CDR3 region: CASSFGQDNSPLHF. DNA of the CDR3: TGTGCCAGCAGCTTTGGGCAAGACAATTCACCCCTCCACTTT.